The 26 T cell receptor beta chains listed next were all sequenced from one sample in a study of T cell responses to AZD1222 COVID-19 vaccine. Assay: immunoSEQ multiplex PCR; the TCRdb copy retains only in-frame clones and omits some. This sample yields 150,000 to 200,000 clones, of which around 89% are seen a single time; about 6.9% belongs to the top ten. This specimen consisted of peripheral blood, obtained on day 0 of AZD1222 vaccination. The receptors derive from an adult in good health.

The genes are TRBV28 and TRBJ1-6; 8 bases align to TRBD1. V lost 6 bases to trimming and J lost 6 bases; unmatched junction nucleotides: 4. The CDR3 runs to 14 residues. The germline V gene has CDR1 MDHEN and CDR2 SYDVKM. The DNA for the CDR3 is TGTGCCAGCAGCGACAGGGGCTCTAATTCACCCCTCCACTTT. Protein product: CASSDRGSNSPLHF.

The V call is TRBV14, the J call TRBJ2-5; perhaps D is TRBD1 or TRBD2 (5 bases each). The germline V gene encodes CDR1 SGHDN and CDR2 FVKESK. CDR3 length: 12 amino acids. V was trimmed by 4 bases and J by 7 bases, leaving 10 bases between them. For the CDR3, the DNA is TGTGCCAGCAGCCCGGGGACCAGGACCCAGTACTTC. Its protein is CASSPGTRTQYF. The whole variable domain, remainder taken from reference TRBV14 and TRBJ2-5, is EAGVTQFPSHSVIEKGQTVTLRCDPISGHDNLYWYRRVMGKEIKFLLHFVKESKQDESGMPNNRFLAERTGGTYSTLKVQPAELEDSGVYFCASSPGTRTQYFGPGTRLLVL.

The chain couples TRBV6-1 to TRBJ2-1; 13 nucleotides agree with TRBD2. CDR1 and CDR2 (germline): MNHNS, SASEGT. V lost 2 bases to trimming and J lost 7 bases; unmatched junction nucleotides: 8. This CDR3 is built from 17 residues. The CDR3, as DNA: TGTGCCAGCAGTGAAAAATCCGGGACTAGCGGGAAAAATGAGCAGTTCTTC. Translating it yields CASSEKSGTSGKNEQFF.

The genes are TRBV5-6 and TRBJ2-7; TRBD1 might be the D (6 bases). Germline-derived CDR1 and CDR2 are SGHDT and YYEEEE. CDR3 size: 16 residues. Trimming removed 0 bases from V and 3 bases from J, with 16 bases in between. The CDR3 protein is CASSLAGAGVYYEQYV. CDR3 DNA sequence: TGTGCCAGCAGCTTGGCAGGGGCGGGTGTGTACTACGAGCAGTACGTC.

J is TRBJ1-5 and V is TRBV19; 10 bases agree with TRBD1. Germline lookup yields CDR1 LNHDA and CDR2 SQIVND (reference sequence). CDR3 length: 14 residues. Germline trimming cut 5 bases from V and 9 bases from J; bases unmatched to any gene: 7. The CDR3 bases are TGTGCCAGTAGTGGGGGACAGGGGTTTCTGCCCCAGCATTTT. Translating gives CASSGGQGFLPQHF.

The chain recombines TRBV5-5 with TRBJ2-1; 8 positions agree with TRBD2. Unmatched junction bases numbered 10, after V lost 1 base and J lost 4 bases. The CDR3 contains 17 residues. CDR1 and CDR2 (germline): SGHKS, YYEKEE (reference sequence). CDR3 in DNA: TGTGCCAGCAGCTTGATGGGACTAGGCGGGACGTACAATGAGCAGTTCTTC. Protein sequence: CASSLMGLGGTYNEQFF.

For this clone: A junction boundary mismatches the germline segment, possibly from a read error. The chain is built from TRBV7-7 and TRBJ2-5; 7 bases are shared with TRBD1. The CDR3 totals 15 residues. Germline assignment: CDR1 SSHAT and CDR2 FNYEAQ (reference sequence). The CDR3 protein is CASSRVRGPRETQYF. CDR3 nucleotides: TGTGCTAGCAGCCGCGTTAGGGGGCCGAGGGAGACCCAGTACTTC.

This chain uses TRBV7-6 with TRBJ2-1, with 9 positions matching TRBD2. J gave up 8 bases and V 0 bases, and 2 bases lay outside the gene matches. The length of the CDR3 is 14 residues. Germline V gene lookup returns CDR1 SGHVS and CDR2 FNYEAQ. This chain's CDR3 is CASSLARGGDEQFF. As DNA, the CDR3 is TGTGCCAGCAGCTTAGCGCGGGGGGGCGATGAGCAGTTCTTC. The whole variable domain, remainder taken from reference TRBV7-6 and TRBJ2-1, is GAGVSQSPRYKVTKRGQDVALRCDPISGHVSLYWYRQALGQGPEFLTYFNYEAQQDKSGLPNDRFSAERPEGSISTLTIQRTEQRDSAMYRCASSLARGGDEQFFGPGTRLTVL.

The rearrangement joins TRBV2 to TRBJ1-3, with D perhaps matching TRBD1 (5 bases). CDR1 and CDR2 from the germline V gene are SNHLY and FYNNEI. The length of the CDR3 is 15 residues. V lost 4 bases to trimming and J lost 3 bases, with 13 bases between them. CDR3 residues: CASSAGDSLGNTIYF. The CDR3 nucleotides are TGTGCCAGCAGTGCGGGGGATAGTCTTGGAAACACCATATATTTT.

The V gene is TRBV5-6, the J gene TRBJ2-5, with D hard to call. Per the germline V gene, CDR1 is SGHDT and CDR2 is YYEEEE. V was trimmed by 5 bases and J by 1 base, leaving 3 bases between them. CDR3 length equals 11 residues. The CDR3 sequence is CASRGQETQYF. CDR3 in DNA: TGTGCCAGCAGGGGCCAAGAGACCCAGTACTTC.

The V call is TRBV2, the J call TRBJ1-3; D perhaps matches TRBD1 (6 bases). Germline loops: CDR1 SNHLY, CDR2 FYNNEI. The ends were cut back, 8 bases at V and 0 bases at J, with 14 bases in the middle. This CDR3 has 15 amino acids. The CDR3 DNA reads as TGTGCCAGCGTCGGACAGTCTAGCTCTGGAAACACCATATATTTT. This codes for CASVGQSSSGNTIYF.

CDR3 in DNA: TGCGCCAGCAGCCAAAGCCGGAGGGACGGATTCTTCACTCATACGCAGTATTTT. Amino acid sequence: CASSQSRRDGFFTHTQYF. The rearrangement uses TRBV4-3 and TRBJ2-3; weak D call: TRBD2 (6 bases). Deletions cut 2 bases from V and 7 bases from J, with 25 bases between. CDR1 and CDR2 from the germline V gene are LGHNA and YSLEER. The CDR3 runs 18 residues.

The chain uses TRBV4-2 and TRBJ2-5; D gene uncertain. V was pared by 1 base and J by 5 bases, with 11 bases between. Germline assignment: CDR1 LGHNA and CDR2 YNFKEQ. The CDR3 spans 14 residues. CDR3 coding DNA: TGTGCCAGCAGCCAAGGGTCCGGGCGGGAGACCCAGTACTTC. It yields the protein CASSQGSGRETQYF.

The chain joins TRBV6-5 to TRBJ2-7; weak D call: TRBD2 (5 bases). The CDR3 contains 14 residues. Germline lookup yields CDR1 MNHEY and CDR2 SVGAGI. The V and J ends lost 7 bases and 3 bases respectively, with 16 bases between them. Here the CDR3 reads CASKTGSAVYEQYF. CDR3 bases: TGTGCCAGCAAAACCGGGTCAGCGGTCTACGAGCAGTACTTC.

J is TRBJ2-1 and V is TRBV4-1, with 7 bases that match TRBD2. The CDR3 has 17 residues. Per the germline V gene, CDR1 is MGHRA and CDR2 is YSYEKL. Trimming at V came to 4 bases and at J to 0 bases, leaving 9 bases not matched to a gene. The CDR3 bases are TGCGCCAGCAGCCCTCGGGCCGGGGGGATCTCCTACAATGAGCAGTTCTTC. This translates into CASSPRAGGISYNEQFF.

The chain is built from TRBV6-1 and TRBJ1-2; D is undetermined. Trimming took off 0 bases at V and 4 bases at J, with 12 bases between the two ends. CDR3 size: 15 residues. From germline, CDR1 is MNHNS and CDR2 SASEGT. The CDR3 spells CASSEAPVTAYGYTF. DNA for the CDR3: TGTGCCAGCAGTGAAGCGCCTGTAACAGCCTATGGCTACACCTTC.

The V call is TRBV5-4, the J call TRBJ1-2; D not certain. The CDR3 loop spans 15 amino acids. Germline lookup yields CDR1 SGHNT and CDR2 YYREEE (reference sequence). V lost 5 bases and J 0 bases, leaving 14 bases between the germline ends. DNA for the CDR3: TGTGCCAGCAGAAAGGAAAGGACGCCTAACTATGGCTACACCTTC. As protein: CASRKERTPNYGYTF.

The chain uses TRBV9 and TRBJ1-3; D is undetermined. The CDR3 totals 14 residues. Trimming left V 0 bases short and J 2 bases short, with 6 bases between. Germline lookup yields CDR1 SGDLS and CDR2 YYNGEE. The CDR3 coding sequence is TGTGCCAGCAGCGTAGGGGGAGCTGGAAACACCATATATTTT. This translates into CASSVGGAGNTIYF.

The chain links TRBV7-3 to TRBJ2-2, with 8 bases fitting TRBD2. This CDR3 is 15 amino acids long. CDR1 is SGHTA and CDR2 is FQGTGA in the germline V gene. J was trimmed by 4 bases and V by 5 bases; bases with no gene match: 6. The CDR3: CASSPSGGGTGELFF. The CDR3 region has the DNA TGTGCCAGCAGCCCAAGCGGGGGTGGCACCGGGGAGCTGTTTTTT.

The chain links TRBV6-5 to TRBJ1-5; tentatively, D is TRBD1 (5 bases). V was cut by 5 bases and J by 1 base, with 9 bases left in between. Germline-derived CDR1 and CDR2 are MNHEY and SVGAGI. The CDR3 spans 14 residues. CDR3 DNA: TGTGCCAGCAGTATGGGGGGAAGCAATCAGCCCCAGCATTTT. Amino acid sequence: CASSMGGSNQPQHF.

The chain is built from TRBV7-3 and TRBJ2-2; D might be TRBD2 (5 bases). Trimming pared 6 bases from V and 4 bases from J, leaving 24 bases between. There are 18 residues in the CDR3. Per germline, CDR1 SGHTA and CDR2 FQGTGA. Here the CDR3 DNA reads TGTGCCAGCAGTCTTTGGGCCCGGGGTGAGGGAACCACCGGGGAGCTGTTTTTT. The encoded protein is CASSLWARGEGTTGELFF.

The chain is built from TRBV7-8 and TRBJ1-1; D call uncertain. The ends were cut back, 1 base at V and 3 bases at J, with 12 bases in the middle. CDR1 is SGHVS and CDR2 is FQNEAQ in the germline V gene. CDR3 length: 15 amino acids. DNA of the CDR3: TGTGCCAGCAGCTTAGGTAAGGTCGTCGACACTGAAGCTTTCTTT. Amino acid sequence: CASSLGKVVDTEAFF.

The chain uses TRBV18 and TRBJ1-3; D not certain. Between the trimmed V and J ends, which lost 1 base and 1 base, there was a span of 14 bases. In germline, CDR1 is KGHSH, CDR2 LQKENI. This CDR3 has 17 residues. As DNA, the CDR3 is TGTGCCAGCTCACCACTTGGAGACCCAAATTCTGGAAACACCATATATTTT. Translated, it gives CASSPLGDPNSGNTIYF.

The chain carries TRBV28 and TRBJ2-3; maybe TRBD2 (5 bases). Trimming took off 5 bases at V and 2 bases at J, with 20 bases between the two ends. Per the germline V gene, CDR1 is MDHEN and CDR2 is SYDVKM. The CDR3 has 17 amino acids. The CDR3 sequence: CASSPTALEGFTDTQYF. CDR3 in DNA: TGTGCCAGCAGTCCCACAGCGCTCGAGGGATTCACAGATACGCAGTATTTT.

The genes are TRBV5-4 and TRBJ2-7, with no clear D. Trimming pared 1 base from V and 0 bases from J, leaving 8 bases between. The CDR3 runs 14 residues. Per the germline V gene, CDR1 is SGHNT and CDR2 is YYREEE (reference sequence). The CDR3 spells CASSLFGSSYEQYF. DNA of the CDR3: TGTGCCAGCAGCTTGTTTGGCAGCTCCTACGAGCAGTACTTC. Full variable domain (remainder filled in from reference TRBV5-4 and TRBJ2-7): ETGVTQSPTHLIKTRGQQVTLRCSSQSGHNTVSWYQQALGQGPQFIFQYYREEENGRGNFPPRFSGLQFPNYSSELNVNALELDDSALYLCASSLFGSSYEQYFGPGTRLTVT.

The chain has TRBV7-2 and TRBJ2-3; D remains unclear. Germline-derived CDR1 and CDR2 are SGHTA and FQGNSA. The CDR3 runs 15 residues. V was cut by 5 bases and J by 3 bases, with 15 bases left in between. CDR3 sequence reads: CASSVKALGTDTQYF. CDR3 DNA sequence: TGTGCCAGCAGCGTGAAGGCCTTGGGAACAGATACGCAGTATTTT.